This T cell receptor (beta chain) appears in the sequencing data of a study of cytomegalovirus exposure and HLA in healthy donors. CDR3 length: 11 residues. Germline V CDR1 and CDR2: MRHNA, SNTAGT. The ends were cut back, 6 bases at V and 10 bases at J, with 12 bases in the middle. Primers: 60 Vbeta forward and 13 Jbeta reverse. Method: immunoSEQ multiplex PCR; TCRdb's copy keeps in-frame clones and lacks some. Altogether 95,000 to 110,000 clones are present, 81% being singletons, with the ten largest covering around 2%. The rearrangement links TRBV6-4 to TRBJ1-1; D is unclear. Sequenced input: PBMCs. This sequence originates from a man aged 25 to 45 in good health and CMV-seronegative. The chain's CDR3 is CASSLHSGAFF. DNA of the CDR3: TGTGCCAGCAGCCTACATAGCGGAGCTTTCTTT.